Below are 24 T cell receptor beta chains sequenced from a single sample in a study of blood T cell repertoires in COVID-19. Some clones are missing from TCRdb's copy, which holds only in-frame ones; the method was immunoSEQ multiplex PCR. The sample lists about 330,000 clones; under 90% were seen once. Sequenced material: PBMCs or T cells enriched from blood (not recorded which). All receptors come from a woman aged 18-30 years who had recovered from COVID-19.

The chain is built from TRBV5-1 and TRBJ2-7; tentative D call: TRBD1 (5 bases). V lost 0 bases, J lost 2 bases, and 9 bases lay in between. The germline V gene encodes CDR1 SGHRS and CDR2 YFSETQ. The CDR3 contains 14 residues. CDR3 sequence: CASSLVFRAYEQYF. In DNA form, the CDR3 reads TGCGCCAGCAGCTTGGTATTCAGGGCCTACGAGCAGTACTTC.

The chain has TRBV7-8 and TRBJ1-1; D is ambiguous. Germline loops: CDR1 SGHVS, CDR2 FQNEAQ. This CDR3 has 14 residues. V gave up 5 bases and J gave up 0 bases, with 10 bases separating them. CDR3 region: CASSPSRLNTEAFF. The CDR3 nucleotides are TGTGCCAGCAGCCCATCACGGTTGAACACTGAAGCTTTCTTT.

The chain is built from TRBV27 and TRBJ2-7; D is possibly TRBD2 (6 bases). V shed 6 bases and J shed 5 bases, with 17 bases lying between them. Per the germline V gene, CDR1 is MNHEY and CDR2 is SMNVEV (reference sequence). The CDR3 totals 14 residues. The CDR3 region is CASRTGGLGNEQYF. DNA for the CDR3: TGTGCCAGCAGGACCGGGGGACTGGGGAACGAGCAGTACTTC.

The CDR3 reads CASNNYRVDEAFF. Written as DNA, the CDR3 is TGTGCCAGCAATAATTACAGGGTTGATGAAGCTTTCTTT. The chain carries TRBV12-3 or TRBV12-4 and TRBJ1-1; D possibly corresponds to TRBD1 (6 bases). The CDR3 consists of 13 residues. Trimming pared 7 bases from V and 7 bases from J, leaving 16 bases between.

This chain connects TRBV11-2 to TRBJ2-2; unclear D gene. V was shortened by 5 bases and J by 6 bases, with 10 bases between the two germline ends. Germline V gene lookup returns CDR1 SGHAT and CDR2 FQNNGV. The CDR3 loop spans 13 amino acids. The CDR3 DNA follows: TGTGCCAGCAGCAATACATGGCCCGGGGAGCTGTTTTTT. Translating gives CASSNTWPGELFF.

The chain carries TRBV28 and TRBJ2-2, with TRBD1 matching over 7 bases. The V segment lost 6 bases and the J segment 4 bases; nucleotides outside the gene matches: 5. CDR3 length: 14 amino acids. Germline V CDR1 and CDR2: MDHEN, SYDVKM. CDR3 region: CASSLGQATGELFF. The DNA for the CDR3 is TGTGCCAGCAGCCTCGGACAGGCCACCGGGGAGCTGTTTTTT.

This clone appeared a single time. The chain couples TRBV7-9 to TRBJ2-3; D may be TRBD1 (6 bases). The V and J ends lost 3 bases and 2 bases respectively, with 15 bases between them. In germline, CDR1 is SEHNR, CDR2 FQNEAQ (reference sequence). The CDR3 length is 16 residues. CDR3 DNA sequence: TGTGCCAGCAGCTTGTCCGGGACACCTGCCACAGATACGCAGTATTTT. Amino acids: CASSLSGTPATDTQYF.

This clone occurred once. The chain links TRBV10-1 to TRBJ1-2; tentative D call: TRBD1 (5 bases). Per the germline V gene, CDR1 is WNHNN and CDR2 is SYGVQD (reference sequence). The CDR3 has 14 amino acids. V gave up 2 bases and J gave up 4 bases, with 11 bases separating them. The CDR3 DNA reads as TGCGCCAGCAGTGAGGACAGCCGTCCCTATGGCTACACCTTC. It yields the protein CASSEDSRPYGYTF.

The chain employs TRBV7-6 and TRBJ2-7; D may be TRBD1 (6 bases). Germline V gene data show CDR1 as SGHVS and CDR2 as FNYEAQ. V was shortened by 5 bases and J by 1 base, with 15 bases between the two germline ends. This CDR3 has 15 residues. This CDR3 reads CASSLEGQASYEQYF. The DNA of the CDR3 is TGTGCCAGCAGCCTAGAGGGACAAGCTTCCTACGAGCAGTACTTC.

The chain uses TRBV6-5 and TRBJ1-1, with a weak D call TRBD1 (5 bases). In germline, CDR1 is MNHEY, CDR2 SVGAGI. The CDR3 has 12 residues. V shed 5 bases and J shed 6 bases, with 10 bases lying between them. The CDR3 DNA reads as TGTGCCAGCAGTAGGACACGAGCTGAAGCTTTCTTT. Translation gives CASSRTRAEAFF.

The chain recombines TRBV28 with TRBJ2-5; D uncertain. V lost 4 bases to trimming and J lost 2 bases, with 17 bases between them. Germline-derived CDR1 and CDR2 are MDHEN and SYDVKM. CDR3 size: 16 residues. The CDR3 DNA is TGTGCCAGCAGTTCGGCTCAGGCAGTCCGGCAAGAGACCCAGTACTTC. Translation gives CASSSAQAVRQETQYF.

The rearrangement links TRBV4-2 to TRBJ2-1; 7 bases are shared with TRBD2. J lost 3 bases, V lost 1 base, and 3 bases had no gene match. This CDR3 is built from 15 residues. Germline V lookup: CDR1 LGHNA, CDR2 YNFKEQ. Written as DNA, the CDR3 is TGTGCCAGCAGCCAAGTTGGGGGGGACTACAATGAGCAGTTCTTC. Encoded protein: CASSQVGGDYNEQFF.

This clone was recorded a few times. The CDR3 bases are TGCGCCAGCAGTGAAATAGCGGGGGCACAAGAGACCCAGTACTTC. Translated: CASSEIAGAQETQYF. The V call is TRBV10-1, the J call TRBJ2-5; 9 nucleotides agree with TRBD2. Losses at the gene ends were 3 bases for V and 2 bases for J; bases not matched to a gene: 4. CDR1 and CDR2 (germline): WNHNN, SYGVQD (reference sequence). The CDR3 contains 15 residues.

This clone turned up a few times. The chain employs TRBV28 and TRBJ1-6; a weak D match, TRBD1 (5 bases). With 7 bases removed from V and 9 bases from J, the gap between germline ends came to 13 bases. The CDR3 is made up of 13 amino acids. Germline lookup yields CDR1 MDHEN and CDR2 SYDVKM. The CDR3 loop is CASKPGRISPLHF. CDR3 bases: TGTGCCAGCAAACCAGGGAGGATTTCACCCCTCCACTTT.

The V gene is TRBV19, the J gene TRBJ2-7; 9 nucleotides match TRBD1. CDR3 size: 14 residues. The germline V gene has CDR1 LNHDA and CDR2 SQIVND (reference sequence). J lost 7 bases, V lost 5 bases, and 9 bases had no gene match. DNA for the CDR3: TGTGCCAGTAGTCCCAGGGACAGGGTTTGGGAGCAGTACTTC. Encoded protein: CASSPRDRVWEQYF.

The rearrangement links TRBV10-3 to TRBJ1-1; D uncertain. CDR3 size: 16 residues. Between the trimmed V and J ends, which lost 3 bases and 1 base, there was a span of 15 bases. Germline values: CDR1 ENHRY, CDR2 SYGVKD. The CDR3 DNA sequence: TGTGCCATCAGTGATGGTTCCTGGCGGGGGAACACTGAAGCTTTCTTT. Its translation: CAISDGSWRGNTEAFF.

J is TRBJ2-1 and V is TRBV19; 7 positions match TRBD2. Losses at the gene ends were 5 bases for V and 9 bases for J; bases not matched to a gene: 16. Germline V lookup: CDR1 LNHDA, CDR2 SQIVND (reference sequence). The CDR3 has 16 amino acids. The CDR3 sequence is CASSRPWRGSIGEQFF. The CDR3 nucleotides read TGTGCCAGTAGTCGCCCTTGGCGCGGGAGTATAGGTGAGCAGTTCTTC.

Only a few counts were recorded for this clone. This rearrangement joins TRBV27 to TRBJ1-2; tentatively, D is TRBD1 (5 bases). The V end was cut by 2 bases, the J end by 7 bases, with 14 bases between. Germline V gene data show CDR1 as MNHEY and CDR2 as SMNVEV (reference sequence). The CDR3 totals 14 residues. The CDR3 sequence: CASSLAGFGFGYTF. DNA of the CDR3: TGTGCCAGCAGTTTAGCAGGGTTTGGTTTTGGCTACACCTTC.

The V and J genes are TRBV5-1 and TRBJ2-5; 10 positions agree with TRBD2. V shed 4 bases, J shed 1 base, and the junction held 10 bases outside the gene matches. This CDR3 is built from 17 residues. The germline V gene has CDR1 SGHRS and CDR2 YFSETQ. CDR3 sequence (DNA): TGCGCCAGCAGCGGGGGACTAGCGTTTATCAGCCAAGAGACCCAGTACTTC. Protein: CASSGGLAFISQETQYF.

The chain links TRBV27 to TRBJ2-7; maybe TRBD1 (6 bases). This CDR3 spans 13 amino acids. Trimming removed 5 bases at V and 0 bases at J, with 8 bases between. Germline lookup yields CDR1 MNHEY and CDR2 SMNVEV (reference sequence). The CDR3 is CASSPDSSYEQYF. For the CDR3, the DNA is TGTGCCAGCAGTCCGGACAGCTCCTACGAGCAGTACTTC.

This chain uses TRBV6-5 with TRBJ2-1, with TRBD1 matching 7 bases. The germline V gene has CDR1 MNHEY and CDR2 SVGAGI. V shed 6 bases and J 6 bases; nucleotides not matched to a gene: 5. The CDR3 length is 13 residues. The CDR3 spells CASSQGVRNEQFF. CDR3 coding DNA: TGTGCCAGCAGCCAGGGGGTGCGCAATGAGCAGTTCTTC.

This clone was observed a few times. The rearrangement joins TRBV3-1 (or the pseudogene TRBV3-2) to TRBJ2-2, with TRBD1 matching 8 bases. The CDR3 is made up of 17 amino acids. Germline V gene data show CDR1 as LGHDT and CDR2 as YNNKEL (reference sequence). J gave up 3 bases and V 4 bases, and 10 bases lay outside the gene matches. CDR3 coding DNA: TGTGCCAGCAGCCCGCCCGACAGGGGTAGTTACACCGGGGAGCTGTTTTTT. Translating gives CASSPPDRGSYTGELFF.

This chain joins TRBV5-6 and TRBJ2-5; D perhaps matches TRBD2 (5 bases). The CDR3 length is 15 residues. The germline gives CDR1 SGHDT, CDR2 YYEEEE. Trimming stripped 4 bases from V and 1 base from J, with 14 bases between. The CDR3 loop reads CASSAVRDLQETQYF. The CDR3 DNA reads as TGTGCCAGCAGCGCGGTTCGGGATCTCCAAGAGACCCAGTACTTC.

V gene TRBV19 combines with J gene TRBJ2-7, with 10 bases fitting TRBD1. The junction had 0 bases not matched to a gene; V was cut back by 1 base and J by 6 bases. This CDR3 comprises 13 residues. Germline V gene lookup returns CDR1 LNHDA and CDR2 SQIVND (reference sequence). This CDR3 reads CASSIGTGGEQYF. The CDR3 DNA follows: TGTGCCAGTAGTATAGGGACAGGGGGCGAGCAGTACTTC.